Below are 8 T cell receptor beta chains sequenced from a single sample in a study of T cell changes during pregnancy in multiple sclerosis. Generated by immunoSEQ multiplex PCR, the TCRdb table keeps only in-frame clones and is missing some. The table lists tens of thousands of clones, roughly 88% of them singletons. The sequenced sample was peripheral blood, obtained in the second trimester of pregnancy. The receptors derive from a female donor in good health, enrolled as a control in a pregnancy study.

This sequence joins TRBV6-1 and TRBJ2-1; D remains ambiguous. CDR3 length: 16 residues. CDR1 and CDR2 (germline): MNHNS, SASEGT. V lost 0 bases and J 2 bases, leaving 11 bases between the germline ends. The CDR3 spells CASSEAPVPTYNEQFF. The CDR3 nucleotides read TGTGCCAGCAGTGAAGCGCCGGTCCCAACCTACAATGAGCAGTTCTTC.

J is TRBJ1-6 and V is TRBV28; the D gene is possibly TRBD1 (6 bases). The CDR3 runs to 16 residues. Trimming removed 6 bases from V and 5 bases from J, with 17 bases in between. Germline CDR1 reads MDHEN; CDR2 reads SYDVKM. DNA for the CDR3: TGTGCCAGCAGCCCGGGGGGGGGCTACAATAATTCACCCCTCCACTTT. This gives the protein CASSPGGGYNNSPLHF. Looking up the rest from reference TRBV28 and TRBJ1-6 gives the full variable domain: DVKVTQSSRYLVKRTGEKVFLECVQDMDHENMFWYRQDPGLGLRLIYFSYDVKMKEKGDIPEGYSVSREKKERFSLILESASTNQTSMYLCASSPGGGYNNSPLHFGNGTRLTVT.

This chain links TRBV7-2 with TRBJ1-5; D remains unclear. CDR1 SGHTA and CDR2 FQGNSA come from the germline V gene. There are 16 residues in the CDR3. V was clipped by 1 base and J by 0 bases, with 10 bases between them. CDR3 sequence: CASSLDVGNSNQPQHF. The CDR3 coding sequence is TGTGCCAGCAGCTTAGATGTCGGTAATAGCAATCAGCCCCAGCATTTT.

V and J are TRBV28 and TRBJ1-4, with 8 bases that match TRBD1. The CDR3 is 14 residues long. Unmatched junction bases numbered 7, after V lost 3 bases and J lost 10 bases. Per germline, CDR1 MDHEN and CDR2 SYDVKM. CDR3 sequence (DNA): TGTGCCAGCAGTTTTGACAGGGGTCGCGGAAAACTGTTTTTT. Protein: CASSFDRGRGKLFF.

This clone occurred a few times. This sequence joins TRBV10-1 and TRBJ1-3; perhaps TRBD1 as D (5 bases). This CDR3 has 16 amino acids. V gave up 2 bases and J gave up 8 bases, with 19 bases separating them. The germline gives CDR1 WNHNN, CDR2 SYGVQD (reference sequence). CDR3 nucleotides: TGCGCCAGCAGTGAGGAAGGTGGGCAGGGAGGGGACACCATATATTTT. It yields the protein CASSEEGGQGGDTIYF.

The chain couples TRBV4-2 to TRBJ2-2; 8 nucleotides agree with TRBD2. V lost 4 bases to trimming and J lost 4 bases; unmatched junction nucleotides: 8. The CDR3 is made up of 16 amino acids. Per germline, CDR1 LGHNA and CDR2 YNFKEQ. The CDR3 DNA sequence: TGTGCCAGCAGCCGCTCGGGGGGGGCGGGCACCGGGGAGCTGTTTTTT. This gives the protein CASSRSGGAGTGELFF.

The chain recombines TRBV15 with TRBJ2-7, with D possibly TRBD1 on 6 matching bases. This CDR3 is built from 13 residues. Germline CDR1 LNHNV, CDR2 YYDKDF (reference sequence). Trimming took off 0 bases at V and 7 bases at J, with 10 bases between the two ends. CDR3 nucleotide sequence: TGTGCCACCAGCAGAGAGGGACACGAGGAGCAGTACTTC. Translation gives CATSREGHEEQYF.

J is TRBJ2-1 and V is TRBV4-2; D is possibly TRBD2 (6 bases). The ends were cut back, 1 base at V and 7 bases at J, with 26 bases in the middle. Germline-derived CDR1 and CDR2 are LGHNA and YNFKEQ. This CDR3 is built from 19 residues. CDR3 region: CASSQAAWDGGVPLNEQFF. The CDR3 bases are TGTGCCAGCAGCCAAGCAGCCTGGGACGGCGGGGTACCATTGAATGAGCAGTTCTTC.